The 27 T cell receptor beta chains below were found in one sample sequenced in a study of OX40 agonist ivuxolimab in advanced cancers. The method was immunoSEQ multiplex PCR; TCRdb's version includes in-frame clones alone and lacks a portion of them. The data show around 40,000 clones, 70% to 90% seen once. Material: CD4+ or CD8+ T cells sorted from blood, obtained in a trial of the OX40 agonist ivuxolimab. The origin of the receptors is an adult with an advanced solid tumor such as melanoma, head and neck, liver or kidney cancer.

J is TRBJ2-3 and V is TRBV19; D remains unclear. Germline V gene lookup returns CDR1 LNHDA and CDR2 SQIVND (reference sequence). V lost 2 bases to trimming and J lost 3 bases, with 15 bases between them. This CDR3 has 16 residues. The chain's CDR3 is CASSIRLARSTDTQYF. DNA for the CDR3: TGTGCCAGTAGTATAAGACTGGCTCGTAGTACAGATACGCAGTATTTT.

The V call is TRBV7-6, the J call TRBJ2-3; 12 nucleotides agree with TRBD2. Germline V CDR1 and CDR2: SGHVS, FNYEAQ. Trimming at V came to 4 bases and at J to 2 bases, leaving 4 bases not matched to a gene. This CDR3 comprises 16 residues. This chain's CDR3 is CASSYLAGGTTDTQYF. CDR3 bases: TGTGCCAGCAGCTACCTAGCGGGGGGGACCACAGATACGCAGTATTTT.

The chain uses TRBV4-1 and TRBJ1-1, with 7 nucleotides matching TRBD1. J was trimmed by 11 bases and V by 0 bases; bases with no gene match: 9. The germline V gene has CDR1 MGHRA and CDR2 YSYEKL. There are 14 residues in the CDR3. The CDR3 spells CASSQDRGWFGAFF. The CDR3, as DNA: TGCGCCAGCAGCCAAGACAGGGGGTGGTTCGGGGCTTTCTTT.

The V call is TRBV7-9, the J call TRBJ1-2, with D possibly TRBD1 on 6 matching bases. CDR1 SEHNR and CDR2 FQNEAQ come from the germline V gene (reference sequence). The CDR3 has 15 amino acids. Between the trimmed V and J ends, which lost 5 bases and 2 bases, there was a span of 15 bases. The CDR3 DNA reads TGTGCCAGCAGCGTGCCGACAGGTGGGAACTATGGCTACACCTTC. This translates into CASSVPTGGNYGYTF.

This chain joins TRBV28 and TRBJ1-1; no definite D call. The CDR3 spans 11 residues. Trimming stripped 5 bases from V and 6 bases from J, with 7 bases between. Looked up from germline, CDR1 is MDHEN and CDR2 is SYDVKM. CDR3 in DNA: TGTGCCAGCAGTACGGGCGCTGAAGCTTTCTTT. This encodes CASSTGAEAFF.

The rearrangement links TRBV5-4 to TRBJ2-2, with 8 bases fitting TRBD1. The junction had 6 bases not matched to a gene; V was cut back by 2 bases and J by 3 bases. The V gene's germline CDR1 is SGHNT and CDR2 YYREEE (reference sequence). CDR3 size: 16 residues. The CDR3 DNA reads TGTGCCAGCAGCTTTAGGACAGGGCAATACACCGGGGAGCTGTTTTTT. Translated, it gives CASSFRTGQYTGELFF.

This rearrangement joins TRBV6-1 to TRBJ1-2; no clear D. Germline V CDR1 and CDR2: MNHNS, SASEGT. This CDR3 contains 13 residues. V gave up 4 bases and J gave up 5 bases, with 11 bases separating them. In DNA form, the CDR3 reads TGTGCCAGCAGTGTGTATGCGGGGTATGGCTACACCTTC. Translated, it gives CASSVYAGYGYTF.

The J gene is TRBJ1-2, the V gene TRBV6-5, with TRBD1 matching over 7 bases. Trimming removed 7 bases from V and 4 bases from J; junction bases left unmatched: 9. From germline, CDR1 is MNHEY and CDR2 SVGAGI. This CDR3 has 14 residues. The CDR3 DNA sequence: TGTGCCAGCACCAACATACAGGGGTTCTATGGCTACACCTTC. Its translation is CASTNIQGFYGYTF.

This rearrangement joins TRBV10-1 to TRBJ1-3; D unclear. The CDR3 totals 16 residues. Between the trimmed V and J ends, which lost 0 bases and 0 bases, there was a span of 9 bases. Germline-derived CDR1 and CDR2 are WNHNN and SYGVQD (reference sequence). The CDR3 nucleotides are TGCGCCAGCAGTGAGTCGGCGGGAAACTCTGGAAACACCATATATTTT. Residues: CASSESAGNSGNTIYF.

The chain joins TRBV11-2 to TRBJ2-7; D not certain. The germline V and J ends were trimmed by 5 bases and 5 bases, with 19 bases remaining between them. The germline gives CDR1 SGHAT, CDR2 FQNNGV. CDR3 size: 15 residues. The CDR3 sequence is CASSPRDGDGHEQYF. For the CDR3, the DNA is TGTGCCAGCAGCCCCCGAGACGGCGATGGACACGAGCAGTACTTC.

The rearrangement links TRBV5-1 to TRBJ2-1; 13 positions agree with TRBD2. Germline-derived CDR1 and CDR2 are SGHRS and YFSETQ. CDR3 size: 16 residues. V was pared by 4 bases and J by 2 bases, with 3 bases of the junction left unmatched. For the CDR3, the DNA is TGCGCCAGCAGCCAGGGACTAGCGGGACCCTACAATGAGCAGTTCTTC. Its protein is CASSQGLAGPYNEQFF.

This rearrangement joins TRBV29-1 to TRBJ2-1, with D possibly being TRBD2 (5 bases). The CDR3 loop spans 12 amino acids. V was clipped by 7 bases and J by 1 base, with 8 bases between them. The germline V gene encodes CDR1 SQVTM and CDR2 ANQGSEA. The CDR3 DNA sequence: TGCAGCGCGAGGGTATCCTACAATGAGCAGTTCTTC. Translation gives CSARVSYNEQFF.

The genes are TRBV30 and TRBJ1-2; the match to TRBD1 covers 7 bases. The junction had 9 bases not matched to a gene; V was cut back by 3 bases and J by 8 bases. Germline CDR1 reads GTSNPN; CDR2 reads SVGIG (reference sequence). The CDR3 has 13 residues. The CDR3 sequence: CAWSWTGKGGYTF. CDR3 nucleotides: TGTGCCTGGAGCTGGACAGGTAAAGGCGGCTACACCTTC.

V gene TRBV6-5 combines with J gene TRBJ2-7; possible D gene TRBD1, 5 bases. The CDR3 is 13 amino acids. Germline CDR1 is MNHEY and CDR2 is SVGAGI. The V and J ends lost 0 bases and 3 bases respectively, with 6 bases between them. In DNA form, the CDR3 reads TGTGCCAGCAGTTACTCAGACAGCTACGAGCAGTACTTC. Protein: CASSYSDSYEQYF.

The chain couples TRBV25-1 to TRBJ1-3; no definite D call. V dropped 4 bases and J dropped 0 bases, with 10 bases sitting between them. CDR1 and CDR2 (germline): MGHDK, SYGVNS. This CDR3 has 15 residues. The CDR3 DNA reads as TGTGCCAGCAGTGTCCCCCGCAACTCTGGAAACACCATATATTTT. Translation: CASSVPRNSGNTIYF.

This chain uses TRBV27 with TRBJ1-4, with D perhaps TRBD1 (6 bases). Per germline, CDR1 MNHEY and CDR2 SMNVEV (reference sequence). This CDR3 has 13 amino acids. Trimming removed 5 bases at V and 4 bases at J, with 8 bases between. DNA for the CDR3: TGTGCCAGCAGTCGAGGGGGTAATGAAAAACTGTTTTTT. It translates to CASSRGGNEKLFF.

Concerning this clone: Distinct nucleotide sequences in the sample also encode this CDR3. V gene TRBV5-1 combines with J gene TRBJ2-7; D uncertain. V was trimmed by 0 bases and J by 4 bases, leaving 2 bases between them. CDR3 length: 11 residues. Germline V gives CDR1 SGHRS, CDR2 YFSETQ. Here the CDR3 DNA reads TGCGCCAGCAGCTTGGGGTACGAGCAGTACTTC. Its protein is CASSLGYEQYF.

The CDR3 DNA follows: TGTGCCAGCAGTTACCAAGGGGATCAGCCCCAGCATTTT. Protein product: CASSYQGDQPQHF. The chain couples TRBV6-6 to TRBJ1-5; a possible D gene is TRBD1 (5 bases). V lost 2 bases, J lost 5 bases, and 7 bases lay in between. The CDR3 has 13 amino acids. CDR1 and CDR2 (germline): MNHNY, SVGAGI (reference sequence).

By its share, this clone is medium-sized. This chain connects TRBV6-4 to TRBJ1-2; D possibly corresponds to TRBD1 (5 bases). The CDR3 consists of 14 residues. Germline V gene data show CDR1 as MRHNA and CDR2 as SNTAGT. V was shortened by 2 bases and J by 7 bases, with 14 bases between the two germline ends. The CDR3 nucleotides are TGTGCCAGCAGTGACGGGGGAGAATCCGGTGGCTACACCTTC. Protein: CASSDGGESGGYTF.

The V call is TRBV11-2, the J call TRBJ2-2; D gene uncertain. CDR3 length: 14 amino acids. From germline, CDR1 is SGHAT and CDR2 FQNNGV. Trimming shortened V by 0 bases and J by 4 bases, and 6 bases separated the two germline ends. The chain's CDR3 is CASSLDQVTGELFF. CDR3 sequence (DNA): TGTGCCAGCAGCTTAGATCAGGTCACCGGGGAGCTGTTTTTT.

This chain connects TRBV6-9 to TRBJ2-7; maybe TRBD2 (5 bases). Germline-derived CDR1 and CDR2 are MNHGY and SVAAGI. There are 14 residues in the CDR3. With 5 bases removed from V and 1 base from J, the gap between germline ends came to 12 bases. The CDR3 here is CASSARGRSYEQYF. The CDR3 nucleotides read TGTGCCAGCAGTGCCCGGGGTCGATCCTACGAGCAGTACTTC.

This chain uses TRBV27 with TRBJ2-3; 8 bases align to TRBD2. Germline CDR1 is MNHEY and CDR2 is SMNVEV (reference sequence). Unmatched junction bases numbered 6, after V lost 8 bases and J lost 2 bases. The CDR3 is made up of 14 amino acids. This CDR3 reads CASGRGGSTDTQYF. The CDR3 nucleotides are TGTGCCAGCGGACGGGGGGGATCCACAGATACGCAGTATTTT.

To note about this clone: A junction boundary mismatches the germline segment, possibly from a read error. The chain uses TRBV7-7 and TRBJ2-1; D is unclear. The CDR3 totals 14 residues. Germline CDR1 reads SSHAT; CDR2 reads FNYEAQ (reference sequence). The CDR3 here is CASSLGPSYNEQFF. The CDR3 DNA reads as TGTGCTAGCAGCCTGGGTCCGTCCTACAATGAGCAGTTCTTC.

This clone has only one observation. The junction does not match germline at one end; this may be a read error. The CDR3 coding sequence is TGTGCCGGCAGTTATGGACTAAGAAACTATGGCTACACCTTC. It yields the protein CAGSYGLRNYGYTF. This chain uses TRBV6-6 with TRBJ1-2; D not certain. CDR3 length: 14 residues. CDR1 is MNHNY and CDR2 is SVGAGI in the germline V gene (reference sequence).

CDR3 nucleotides: TGTGCCAGCAGCCCTAATAGGGGGGTGACCTACAATGAGCAGTTCTTC. It translates to CASSPNRGVTYNEQFF. The rearrangement joins TRBV9 to TRBJ2-1; D might be TRBD1 or TRBD2, each matching 6 bases. The ends were cut back, 4 bases at V and 2 bases at J, with 16 bases in the middle. Germline V gene lookup returns CDR1 SGDLS and CDR2 YYNGEE. The CDR3 covers 16 residues.

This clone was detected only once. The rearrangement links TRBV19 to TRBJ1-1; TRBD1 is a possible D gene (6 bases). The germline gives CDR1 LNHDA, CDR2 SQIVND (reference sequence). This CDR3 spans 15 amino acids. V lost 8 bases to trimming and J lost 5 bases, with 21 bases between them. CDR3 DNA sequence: TGTGCCAGTGGTGCCTCCCGAGGAAGGGGGACTGAAGCTTTCTTT. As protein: CASGASRGRGTEAFF.

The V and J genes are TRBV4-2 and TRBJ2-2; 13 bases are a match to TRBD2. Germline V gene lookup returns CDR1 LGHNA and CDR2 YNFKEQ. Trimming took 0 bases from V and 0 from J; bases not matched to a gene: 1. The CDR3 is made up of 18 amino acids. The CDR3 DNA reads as TGTGCCAGCAGCCAAGAACTAGCGGGAGGGCCGAACACCGGGGAGCTGTTTTTT. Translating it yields CASSQELAGGPNTGELFF.